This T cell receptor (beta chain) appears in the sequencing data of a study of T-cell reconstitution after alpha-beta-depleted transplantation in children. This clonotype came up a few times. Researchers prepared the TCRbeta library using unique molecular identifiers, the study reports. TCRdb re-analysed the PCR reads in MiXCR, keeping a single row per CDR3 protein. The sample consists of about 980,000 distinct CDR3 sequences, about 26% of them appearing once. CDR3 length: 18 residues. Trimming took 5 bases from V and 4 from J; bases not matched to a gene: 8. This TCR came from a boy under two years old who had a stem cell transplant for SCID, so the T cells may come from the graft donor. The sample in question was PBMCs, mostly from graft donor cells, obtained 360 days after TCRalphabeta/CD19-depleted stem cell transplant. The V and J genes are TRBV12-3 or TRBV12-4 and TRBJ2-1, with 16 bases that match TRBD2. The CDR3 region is CASSVPGLAGGRYNEQFF. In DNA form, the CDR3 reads TGTGCCAGCAGTGTCCCGGGACTAGCGGGGGGGCGTTACAATGAGCAGTTCTTC.